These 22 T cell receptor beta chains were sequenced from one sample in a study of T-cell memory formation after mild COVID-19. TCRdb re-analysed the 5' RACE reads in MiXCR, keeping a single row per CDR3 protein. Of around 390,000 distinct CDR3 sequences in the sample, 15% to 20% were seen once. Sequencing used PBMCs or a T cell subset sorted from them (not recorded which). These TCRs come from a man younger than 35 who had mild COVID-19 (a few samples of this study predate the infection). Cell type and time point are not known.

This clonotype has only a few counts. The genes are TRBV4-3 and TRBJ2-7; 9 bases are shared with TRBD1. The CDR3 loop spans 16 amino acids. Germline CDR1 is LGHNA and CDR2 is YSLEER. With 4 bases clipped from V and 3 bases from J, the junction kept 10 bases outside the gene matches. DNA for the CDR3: TGCGCCAGCAGCCCCTACTACAGGGGGCTAGACTACGAGCAGTACTTC. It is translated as CASSPYYRGLDYEQYF.

The CDR3 protein is CAWEPSDSYEQYF. The CDR3 DNA is TGTGCCTGGGAACCTAGTGACTCCTACGAGCAGTACTTC. V usage is TRBV30 and J usage is TRBJ2-7, with D uncertain. V lost 5 bases and J 0 bases, leaving 11 bases between the germline ends. Germline V CDR1 and CDR2: GTSNPN, SVGIG (reference sequence). CDR3 length: 13 residues.

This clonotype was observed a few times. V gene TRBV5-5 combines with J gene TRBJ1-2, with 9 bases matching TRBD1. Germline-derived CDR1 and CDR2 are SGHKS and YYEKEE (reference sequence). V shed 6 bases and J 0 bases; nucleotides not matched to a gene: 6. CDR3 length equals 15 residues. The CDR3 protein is CASTQQGAANYGYTF. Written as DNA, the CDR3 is TGTGCCAGCACCCAACAGGGGGCAGCTAACTATGGCTACACCTTC.

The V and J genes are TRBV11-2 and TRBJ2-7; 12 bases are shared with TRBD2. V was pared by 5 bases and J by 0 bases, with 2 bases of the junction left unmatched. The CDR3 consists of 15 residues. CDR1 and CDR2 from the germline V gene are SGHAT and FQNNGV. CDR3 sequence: CASSGLAGSSYEQYF. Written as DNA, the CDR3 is TGTGCCAGCAGCGGACTAGCGGGGTCCTCCTACGAGCAGTACTTC.

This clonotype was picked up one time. The CDR3 loop reads CASSLSFNYGYTF. The DNA for the CDR3 is TGTGCCAGCAGTTTATCCTTTAACTATGGCTACACCTTC. The chain joins TRBV28 to TRBJ1-2; D is ambiguous. This CDR3 spans 13 amino acids. The V gene lost 1 base and the J gene lost 1 base, with 4 bases spanning the gap. Germline loops: CDR1 MDHEN, CDR2 SYDVKM.

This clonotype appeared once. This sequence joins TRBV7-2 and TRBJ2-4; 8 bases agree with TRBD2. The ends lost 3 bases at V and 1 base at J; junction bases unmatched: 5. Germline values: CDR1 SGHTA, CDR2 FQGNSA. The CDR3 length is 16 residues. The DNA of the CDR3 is TGTGCCAGCAGCTTGCCGGGGGGGCCGGCCAAAAACATTCAGTACTTC. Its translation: CASSLPGGPAKNIQYF.

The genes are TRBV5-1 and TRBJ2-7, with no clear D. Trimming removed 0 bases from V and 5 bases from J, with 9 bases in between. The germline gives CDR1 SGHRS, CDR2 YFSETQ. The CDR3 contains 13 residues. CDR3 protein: CASSLALGNEQYV. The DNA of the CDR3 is TGCGCCAGCAGCTTGGCCTTGGGAAACGAGCAGTACGTC.

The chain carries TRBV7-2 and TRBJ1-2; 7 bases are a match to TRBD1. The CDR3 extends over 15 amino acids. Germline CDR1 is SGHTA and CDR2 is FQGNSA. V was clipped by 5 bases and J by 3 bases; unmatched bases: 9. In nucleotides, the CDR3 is TGTGCCAGCAGCACGAGGACAGGTGGACACTATGGCTACACCTTC. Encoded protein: CASSTRTGGHYGYTF.

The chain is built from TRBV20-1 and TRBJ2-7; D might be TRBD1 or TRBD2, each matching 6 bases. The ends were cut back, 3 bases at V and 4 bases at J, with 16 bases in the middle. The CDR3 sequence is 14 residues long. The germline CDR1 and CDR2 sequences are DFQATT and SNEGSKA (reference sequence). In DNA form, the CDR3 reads TGCAGTGCTAGTCCCACAGGGAGGACGTACGAGCAGTACGTC. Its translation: CSASPTGRTYEQYV.

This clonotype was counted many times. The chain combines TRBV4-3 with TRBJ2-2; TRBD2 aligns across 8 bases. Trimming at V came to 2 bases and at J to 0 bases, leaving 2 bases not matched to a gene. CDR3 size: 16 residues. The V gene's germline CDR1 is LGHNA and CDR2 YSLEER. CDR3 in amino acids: CASSQRGGANTGELFF. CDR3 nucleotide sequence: TGCGCCAGCAGCCAACGGGGGGGCGCGAACACCGGGGAGCTGTTTTTT.

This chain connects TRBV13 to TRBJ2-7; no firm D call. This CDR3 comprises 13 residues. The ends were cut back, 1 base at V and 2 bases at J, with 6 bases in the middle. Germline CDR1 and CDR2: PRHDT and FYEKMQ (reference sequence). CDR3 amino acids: CASSLELTYEQYF. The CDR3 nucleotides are TGTGCCAGCAGCTTAGAACTAACCTACGAGCAGTACTTC.

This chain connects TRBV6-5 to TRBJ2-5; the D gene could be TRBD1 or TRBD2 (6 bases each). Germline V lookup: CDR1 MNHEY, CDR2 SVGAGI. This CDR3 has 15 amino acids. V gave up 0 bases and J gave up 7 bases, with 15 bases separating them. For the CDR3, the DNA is TGTGCCAGCAGTTACTCGAGGGGGGAAGGGGGGACCCAGTACTTC. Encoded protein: CASSYSRGEGGTQYF.

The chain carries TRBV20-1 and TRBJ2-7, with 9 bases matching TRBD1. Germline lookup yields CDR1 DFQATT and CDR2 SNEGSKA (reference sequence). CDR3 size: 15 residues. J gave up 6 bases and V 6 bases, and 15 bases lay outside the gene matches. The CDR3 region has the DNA TGCAGTGCCCTGGACAGGGGCCTACCTTCCGGCGAGCAGTACTTC. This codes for CSALDRGLPSGEQYF.

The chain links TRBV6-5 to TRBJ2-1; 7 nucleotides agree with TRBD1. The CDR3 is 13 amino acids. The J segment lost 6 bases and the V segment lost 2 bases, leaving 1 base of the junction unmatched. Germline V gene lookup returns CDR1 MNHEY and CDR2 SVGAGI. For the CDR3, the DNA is TGTGCCAGCAGTTACGCAGGGGGCAATGAGCAGTTCTTC. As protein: CASSYAGGNEQFF.

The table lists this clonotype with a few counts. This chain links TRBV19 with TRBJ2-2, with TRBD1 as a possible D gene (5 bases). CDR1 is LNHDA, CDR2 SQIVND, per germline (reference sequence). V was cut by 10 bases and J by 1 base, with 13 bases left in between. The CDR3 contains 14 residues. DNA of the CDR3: TGTGCCACCACACTGGGGCGGAACACCGGGGAGCTGTTTTTT. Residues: CATTLGRNTGELFF.

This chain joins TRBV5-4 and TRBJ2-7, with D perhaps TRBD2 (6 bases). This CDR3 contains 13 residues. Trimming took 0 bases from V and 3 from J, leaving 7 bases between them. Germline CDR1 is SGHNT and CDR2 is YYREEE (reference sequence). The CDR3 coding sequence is TGTGCCAGCAGCTTGGTCGGGAGCTACGAGCAGTACGTC. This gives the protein CASSLVGSYEQYV.

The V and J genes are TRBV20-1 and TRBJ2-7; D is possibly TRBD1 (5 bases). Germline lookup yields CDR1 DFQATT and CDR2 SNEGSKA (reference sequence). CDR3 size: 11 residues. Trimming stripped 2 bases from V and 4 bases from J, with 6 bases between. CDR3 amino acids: CSARRGYEQYF. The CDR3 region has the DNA TGCAGTGCTAGAAGGGGTTACGAGCAGTACTTC.

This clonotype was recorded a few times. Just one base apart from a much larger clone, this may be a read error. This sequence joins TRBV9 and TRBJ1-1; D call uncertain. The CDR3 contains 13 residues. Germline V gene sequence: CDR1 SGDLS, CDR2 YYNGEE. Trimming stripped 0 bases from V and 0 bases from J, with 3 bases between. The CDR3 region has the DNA TGTGCCAGCAGCGTAGACGTGAACACTGAAGCTTTCTTT. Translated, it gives CASSVDVNTEAFF. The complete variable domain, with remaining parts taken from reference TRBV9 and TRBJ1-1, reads DSGVTQTPKHLITATGQRVTLRCSPRSGDLSVYWYQQSLDQGLQFLIQYYNGEERAKGNILERFSAQQFPDLHSELNLSSLELGDSALYFCASSVDVNTEAFFGQGTRLTVV.

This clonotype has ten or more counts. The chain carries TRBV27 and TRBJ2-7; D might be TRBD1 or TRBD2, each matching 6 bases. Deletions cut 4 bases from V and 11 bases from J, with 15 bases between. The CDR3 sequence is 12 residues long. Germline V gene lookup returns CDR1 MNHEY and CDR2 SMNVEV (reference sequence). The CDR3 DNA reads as TGTGCCAGCAGTTCCCTTGGGGGGCGCGAGTACTTC. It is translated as CASSSLGGREYF.

The CDR3 here is CASSPRWRNEKLFF. The CDR3 bases are TGTGCCAGCAGCCCCCGTTGGCGGAATGAAAAACTGTTTTTT. The chain is built from TRBV6-5 and TRBJ1-4; D is uncertain. The germline V gene has CDR1 MNHEY and CDR2 SVGAGI. The CDR3 runs 14 residues. Trimming left V 6 bases short and J 5 bases short, with 13 bases between.

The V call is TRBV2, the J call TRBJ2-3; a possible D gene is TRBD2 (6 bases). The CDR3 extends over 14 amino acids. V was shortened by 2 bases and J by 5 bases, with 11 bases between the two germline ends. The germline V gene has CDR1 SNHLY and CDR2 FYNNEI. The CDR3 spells CASSENGGGDTQYF. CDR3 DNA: TGTGCCAGCAGTGAAAACGGGGGTGGAGATACGCAGTATTTT.

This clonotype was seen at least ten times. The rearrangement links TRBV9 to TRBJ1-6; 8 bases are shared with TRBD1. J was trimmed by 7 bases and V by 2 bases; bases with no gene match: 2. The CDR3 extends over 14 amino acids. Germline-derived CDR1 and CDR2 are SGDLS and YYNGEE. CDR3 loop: CASSVDRGNSPLHF. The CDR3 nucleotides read TGTGCCAGCAGCGTCGACAGGGGAAATTCACCCCTCCACTTT.